This T cell receptor (beta chain) stems from a study of identical twins (dated by TCRdb to the mid-2010s). Looking at the study overall: To test whether fetal clonotypes persist, this study deep-sequenced TCR alpha and beta repertoires from monozygotic twins, from unrelated adults of various ages, and from cord blood. Replicate twin experiments were performed at different times using different library preparation protocols to rule out contamination. What the work shows at the level of the full study, not this receptor alone: Because the same donors could not be followed over many years, the conclusions relied on cross-sectional statistical analysis. Abundant cord blood beta clonotypes had fewer insertions, young adult naive repertoires showed a similar but weaker trend, and memory repertoires showed no such trend. Invariant T cells such as MAIT and iNKT could partly confound zero-insertion analyses, although diverse VJ usage argued against such confounding for most clonotypes. In beta out-of-frame sequences, excess twin sharing was weaker, because having fewer shared sequences lowered the signal-to-noise ratio. Out-of-frame TCR alpha sequences shared between twins showed an excess of low generation-probability sequences compared with coincidental sharing between unrelated individuals. In monozygotic twins, recombination models systematically underestimated out-of-frame TCR alpha sharing, but the models matched the sharing seen between unrelated individuals.

Library preparation employed 5' RACE. The run used an Illumina HiSeq 2000. A universal primer binding site was added through template switching, and the final cDNA carried a unique molecular identifier so that TCR cDNA molecules could be counted accurately. First-strand cDNA for TCR alpha and beta chains was synthesized from specific primers in the conserved constant-segment region. To control for contamination, every cDNA library was double barcoded, receiving both a SMART-Mk sample barcode and Illumina barcodes. TruSeq adapter sequences along with Illumina sample barcodes were introduced in two successive PCR steps. TCR alpha and beta cDNA libraries were sequenced on the Illumina HiSeq platform with custom primers. For the original study's pipeline: MiGEC processed the raw reads to extract unique molecular identifiers, while MiXCR was used to determine the CDR3 positions. For each individual, recombination models were inferred using an EM algorithm with the repgenHMM and IGoR tools. The tcR package in R was used for shared clonotype analysis, with sharing normalized by the product of cloneset sizes. Out-of-frame nonproductive sequences were analyzed to study raw recombination free of thymic and clonal selection effects. TCRdb reran the public reads through fastp at Q25 and MiXCR, keeping productive beta chains. For every CDR3 protein sequence, its rows merge into one entry that carries the most common genes and DNA. The V and J calls follow TCRdb's processing rather than the paper's. The sample records 640,000 or so distinct CDR3 sequences, 5.5% to 7.5% of which are singletons. About 1.8% of the sample rests with the top ten.

Cut back by 3 bases and 9 bases, the V and J ends lie 15 bases apart. The CDR3 spans 13 residues, from the cysteine through the phenylalanine. Kept here is only the CDR3 DNA, which spans 39 bases and is read in frame from base 1. The germline V gene (reference sequence) yields DFQATT for CDR1 and SNEGSKA for CDR2. This clonotype has ten or more counts. The clone's antigen remains unknown. No base quality values were provided; no much bigger clone lies one nucleotide off. Every donor in the study was a healthy Caucasian. Three unrelated non-twin adults were additionally sequenced: a male aged 18 to 29, a male aged 50 to 60 and a female aged 50 to 60. Miltenyi CD45RO+ enrichment and human naive T-cell isolation kits were used to isolate memory (CD45RO+) and naive T cells from PBMC.

The sequenced sample consisted of naive T cells sorted from blood. The sample's cell subset or site, from its label and the paper: cells isolated with a human naive T-cell isolation kit. The clonotype was recovered from a man in his late teens or twenties in good health. The sequence is built from TRBV20-1 and TRBJ1-3; perhaps TRBD1 is the D gene, with 5 bases matching. The CDR3 region reads CSASGTIGGTIYF. The bases are TGCAGTGCTAGCGGGACTATCGGAGGCACCATATATTTT.